A single sample is the source of the 7 T cell receptor beta chains below, sequenced in a study of T-cell memory formation after mild COVID-19. In TCRdb, the 5' RACE reads were re-called with MiXCR into one record per CDR3 protein. The data hold approximately 150,000 distinct CDR3 sequences, with more than 12% observed a single time. The sample was PBMCs or a T cell subset sorted from them (not recorded which). The receptors come from an adult woman who had mild COVID-19 (a few samples of this study predate the infection). Cell type and time point are not known.

This clonotype was counted between two and nine times. The V gene is TRBV5-1, the J gene TRBJ1-1, with D possibly being TRBD1 (6 bases). Trimming left V 4 bases short and J 0 bases short, with 13 bases between. The CDR3 runs 15 residues. Per the germline V gene, CDR1 is SGHRS and CDR2 is YFSETQ. The CDR3 protein is CASSLTGQMNTEAFF. The CDR3 region has the DNA TGCGCCAGCAGCCTAACCGGACAGATGAACACTGAAGCTTTCTTT.

On this clonotype: At one of its ends the junction is not consistent with the germline gene, which may arise from a read error. The CDR3 protein is CASRHLDTGETQYF. CDR3 sequence (DNA): TGTGCAAGCAGACACCTGGATACAGGCGAGACCCAGTACTTC. The chain uses TRBV6-6 and TRBJ2-5; D might be TRBD1 (5 bases). The CDR3 runs 14 residues. Germline V gives CDR1 MNHNY, CDR2 SVGAGI (reference sequence).

This clonotype was detected only a few times. This chain joins TRBV9 and TRBJ2-5; D gene unclear. V lost 0 bases and J lost 1, with 4 bases in between. The CDR3 is made up of 13 amino acids. The germline CDR1 and CDR2 sequences are SGDLS and YYNGEE. The CDR3, as DNA: TGTGCCAGCAGCGTAGACCCCCAAGAGACCCAGTACTTC. As protein: CASSVDPQETQYF.

This clonotype has just a few counts. The genes are TRBV30 and TRBJ2-3, with D tentatively TRBD2 (6 bases). There are 15 residues in the CDR3. Germline V gene sequence: CDR1 GTSNPN, CDR2 SVGIG (reference sequence). Trimming removed 4 bases from V and 1 base from J, with 15 bases in between. The CDR3 here is CAWTLGAGRTDTQYF. CDR3 DNA: TGTGCCTGGACTCTAGGGGCGGGACGCACAGATACGCAGTATTTT.

This chain connects TRBV5-1 to TRBJ2-1; 12 bases align to TRBD2. CDR1 and CDR2 from the germline V gene are SGHRS and YFSETQ. The CDR3 is made up of 16 amino acids. The V and J ends lost 0 bases and 6 bases, in that order; junction bases with no gene match: 4. The CDR3 reads CASSLELAGGSNEQFF. The CDR3 bases are TGCGCCAGCAGCTTGGAACTAGCGGGAGGTTCCAATGAGCAGTTCTTC.

This clonotype came up a few times. The chain uses TRBV29-1 and TRBJ1-1; D not resolved. Germline CDR1 reads SQVTM; CDR2 reads ANQGSEA. The CDR3 length is 16 residues. V lost 6 bases to trimming and J lost 3 bases, with 23 bases between them. The CDR3 DNA follows: TGCAGCGTCCTCTACAATTCGGCCAAAAGCGACACTGAAGCTTTCTTT. Translation: CSVLYNSAKSDTEAFF.

Only one count was recorded for this clonotype. The gene calls are TRBV5-1 and TRBJ1-1; 11 bases agree with TRBD1. CDR1 is SGHRS, CDR2 YFSETQ, per germline. CDR3 length equals 17 residues. The J segment lost 1 base and the V segment lost 0 bases, leaving 5 bases of the junction unmatched. The CDR3 DNA sequence: TGCGCCAGCAGCTTGGCGGGGACAGGGGGGGCGAACACTGAAGCTTTCTTT. It translates to CASSLAGTGGANTEAFF.